Listed here are 23 T cell receptor beta chains from one sample, sequenced in a study of blood T cell repertoires in COVID-19. Using immunoSEQ multiplex PCR, the repertoire was profiled, and TCRdb retains in-frame clones only, with some absent. This table has more than 95,000 clones, around nine tenths appearing once. The sequenced sample was peripheral blood. All receptors come from a woman at least 80 years old in a cohort sampled during active COVID-19.

The chain links TRBV19 to TRBJ2-3; TRBD2 agrees at 10 bases. Germline CDR1 and CDR2: LNHDA and SQIVND (reference sequence). The ends lost 3 bases at V and 0 bases at J; junction bases unmatched: 3. This CDR3 region has 16 residues. The CDR3 protein is CASSMGSGGSTDTQYF. The CDR3 DNA is TGTGCCAGTAGTATGGGTAGCGGGGGGAGCACAGATACGCAGTATTTT.

The genes are TRBV18 and TRBJ1-4, with no clear D. Trimming stripped 4 bases from V and 0 bases from J, with 9 bases between. CDR3 length: 15 residues. Germline lookup yields CDR1 KGHSH and CDR2 LQKENI. The CDR3 coding sequence is TGTGCCAGCTCACGCAACGCAGCAACTAATGAAAAACTGTTTTTT. It codes for CASSRNAATNEKLFF.

The chain employs TRBV11-2 and TRBJ1-1; D unresolved. Germline V gives CDR1 SGHAT, CDR2 FQNNGV. V was shortened by 3 bases and J by 3 bases, with 8 bases between the two germline ends. The CDR3 has 13 residues. The chain's CDR3 is CASSFTGDTEAFF. The CDR3 DNA reads TGTGCCAGCAGCTTCACCGGGGACACTGAAGCTTTCTTT.

This chain uses TRBV10-2 with TRBJ1-5; D may be TRBD1 (5 bases). The V and J ends lost 3 bases and 4 bases respectively, with 7 bases between them. The length of the CDR3 is 13 residues. Looked up from germline, CDR1 is WSHSY and CDR2 is SAAADI. CDR3 protein: CASSEGVNQPQHF. For the CDR3, the DNA is TGCGCCAGCAGTGAAGGGGTGAATCAGCCCCAGCATTTT.

The rearrangement joins TRBV9 to TRBJ2-1; TRBD2 aligns across 14 bases. V lost 0 bases to trimming and J lost 8 bases; unmatched junction nucleotides: 13. The CDR3 is 19 amino acids. Germline V gene sequence: CDR1 SGDLS, CDR2 YYNGEE. DNA for the CDR3: TGTGCCAGCAGCGTAGCTGGCGGGACTAGCGGGAGTCAGTTTGATGAGCAGTTCTTC. Translation: CASSVAGGTSGSQFDEQFF.

Comment on this clone: The junction departs from germline at one end; a sequencing error may be responsible. J is TRBJ2-1 and V is TRBV7-7; 8 nucleotides align to TRBD1. The CDR3 consists of 15 residues. Germline assignment: CDR1 SSHAT and CDR2 FNYEAQ (reference sequence). As DNA, the CDR3 is TGTGCTAGCAGCTTAAGACAGGGGCAGGGAAATGAGCAGTTCTTC. Encoded protein: CASSLRQGQGNEQFF. The whole variable domain, filled in from reference TRBV7-7 and TRBJ2-1, reads GAGVSQSPRYKVTKRGQDVTLRCDPISSHATLYWYQQALGQGPEFLTYFNYEAQPDKSGLPSDRFSAERPEGSISTLTIQRTEQRDSAMYRCASSLRQGQGNEQFFGPGTRLTVL.

The rearrangement links TRBV18 to TRBJ2-1, with TRBD1 identical over 7 bases. CDR1 is KGHSH, CDR2 LQKENI, per germline. V gave up 4 bases and J gave up 5 bases; unmatched junction bases: 5. CDR3 length equals 14 residues. The CDR3 nucleotides are TGTGCCAGCTCACACGGGACAGAGCACAATGAGCAGTTCTTC. Protein product: CASSHGTEHNEQFF.

V gene TRBV24-1 combines with J gene TRBJ2-5; D ambiguous. V lost 12 bases, J lost 2 bases, and 24 bases lay in between. CDR3 length: 16 amino acids. Germline CDR1 reads KGHDR; CDR2 reads SFDVKD. The CDR3 region has the DNA TGTGCCCCCGGCCTAGGTCGTATGGAAATTCAAGAGACCCAGTACTTC. Translating it yields CAPGLGRMEIQETQYF.

This chain joins TRBV19 and TRBJ2-7, with D unclear. The length of the CDR3 is 14 residues. Trimming left V 2 bases short and J 6 bases short, with 14 bases between. Germline V gives CDR1 LNHDA, CDR2 SQIVND (reference sequence). The CDR3 nucleotides are TGTGCCAGTAGTATATTGGCTAGTAATGGCGAGCAGTACTTC. Its protein is CASSILASNGEQYF.

This chain connects TRBV27 to TRBJ1-1, with 7 bases matching TRBD1. V lost 6 bases to trimming and J lost 6 bases; unmatched junction nucleotides: 10. Germline loops: CDR1 MNHEY, CDR2 SMNVEV (reference sequence). This CDR3 is 14 amino acids long. The CDR3 DNA reads as TGTGCCAGCAGAGATCAGACAGGGAGCGCTGAAGCTTTCTTT. This gives the protein CASRDQTGSAEAFF.

The V and J genes are TRBV28 and TRBJ2-7; D remains unclear. Germline-derived CDR1 and CDR2 are MDHEN and SYDVKM. The length of the CDR3 is 16 residues. Trimming left V 6 bases short and J 0 bases short, with 18 bases between. This CDR3 is CASRRSTAVSSYEQYF. In DNA form, the CDR3 reads TGTGCCAGCAGGAGATCTACCGCGGTTAGCTCCTACGAGCAGTACTTC.

The chain is built from TRBV5-8 and TRBJ1-4, with 7 nucleotides matching TRBD1. In germline, CDR1 is SGHTS, CDR2 YDEGEE. This CDR3 region has 14 residues. Losses at the gene ends were 4 bases for V and 4 bases for J; bases not matched to a gene: 4. As DNA, the CDR3 is TGTGCCAGCAGCGCACAGGGGAGTAATGAAAAACTGTTTTTT. Residues: CASSAQGSNEKLFF.

This clone was seen a few times. The chain employs TRBV19 and TRBJ1-1; D is perhaps TRBD1 (6 bases). The CDR3 loop spans 14 amino acids. The V and J ends lost 6 bases and 6 bases respectively, with 17 bases between them. Germline CDR1 LNHDA, CDR2 SQIVND (reference sequence). The CDR3 region has the DNA TGTGCCAGTAGACCACAGGGACCCGCGTCTGAAGCTTTCTTT. This translates into CASRPQGPASEAFF.

This sequence joins TRBV2 and TRBJ2-3; a weak D match, TRBD1 (5 bases). This CDR3 region has 13 residues. In germline, CDR1 is SNHLY, CDR2 FYNNEI. With 7 bases removed from V and 1 base from J, the gap between germline ends came to 9 bases. DNA of the CDR3: TGTGCCAGCATGGGGCTGGGCACAGATACGCAGTATTTT. It translates to CASMGLGTDTQYF.

V is TRBV19 and J is TRBJ1-5; D might be TRBD1 (6 bases). This CDR3 region has 14 residues. The V end lost 5 bases, the J end lost 3 bases, and 11 bases lay between the germline ends. Germline V gives CDR1 LNHDA, CDR2 SQIVND (reference sequence). The CDR3 nucleotides read TGTGCCAGTAGTCAAACAGGGATCAATCAGCCCCAGCATTTT. Translating it yields CASSQTGINQPQHF. Filled out from reference TRBV19 and TRBJ1-5, the complete variable domain reads DGGITQSPKYLFRKEGQNVTLSCEQNLNHDAMYWYRQDPGQGLRLIYYSQIVNDFQKGDIAEGYSVSREKKESFPLTVTSAQKNPTAFYLCASSQTGINQPQHFGDGTRLSIL.

This clone was counted between two and nine times. This rearrangement joins TRBV6-4 to TRBJ2-2, with TRBD1 as a possible D gene (5 bases). The CDR3 totals 14 residues. CDR1 MRHNA and CDR2 SNTAGT come from the germline V gene. V lost 7 bases, J lost 1 base, and 10 bases lay in between. CDR3 loop: CASKRQMNTGELFF. CDR3 DNA: TGTGCCAGCAAACGACAGATGAACACCGGGGAGCTGTTTTTT.

The chain combines TRBV5-1 with TRBJ2-1, with TRBD2 matching over 8 bases. CDR3 length: 15 residues. The V and J ends lost 1 base and 8 bases, in that order; junction bases with no gene match: 8. Germline loops: CDR1 SGHRS, CDR2 YFSETQ. This CDR3 is CASSLTLAESDEQFF. CDR3 nucleotides: TGCGCCAGCAGCTTGACACTAGCGGAGTCGGATGAGCAGTTCTTC.

This chain links TRBV4-2 with TRBJ1-1, with a possible D match to TRBD1 (6 bases). The CDR3 loop spans 18 amino acids. The V end was cut by 0 bases, the J end by 0 bases, with 17 bases between. Germline assignment: CDR1 LGHNA and CDR2 YNFKEQ. CDR3 DNA sequence: TGTGCCAGCAGCCAAGACTACGGGGGGCGCCCGATGAACACTGAAGCTTTCTTT. Its translation: CASSQDYGGRPMNTEAFF.

The chain joins TRBV18 to TRBJ2-2, with TRBD1 matching over 9 bases. CDR1 is KGHSH, CDR2 LQKENI, per germline. The CDR3 length is 16 residues. V was pared by 3 bases and J by 6 bases, with 8 bases of the junction left unmatched. Written as DNA, the CDR3 is TGTGCCAGCTCACCTCGACAGGGGGAGAAAGCCGGGGAGCTGTTTTTT. Translating gives CASSPRQGEKAGELFF. The variable domain in full, completed from reference TRBV18 and TRBJ2-2, reads NAGVMQNPRHLVRRRGQEARLRCSPMKGHSHVYWYRQLPEEGLKFMVYLQKENIIDESGMPKERFSAEFPKEGPSILRIQQVVRGDSAAYFCASSPRQGEKAGELFFGEGSRLTVL.

This clone showed up just once. The chain has TRBV6-1 and TRBJ2-7, with D possibly TRBD2 on 6 matching bases. This CDR3 spans 11 amino acids. V dropped 1 base and J dropped 9 bases, with 7 bases sitting between them. From germline, CDR1 is MNHNS and CDR2 SASEGT. The CDR3 reads CASSEVGGQYF. The CDR3 DNA reads as TGTGCCAGCAGTGAAGTGGGGGGGCAGTACTTC.

The chain combines TRBV7-9 with TRBJ1-4; D possibly corresponds to TRBD1 (5 bases). The germline V gene has CDR1 SEHNR and CDR2 FQNEAQ (reference sequence). The V and J ends lost 5 bases and 4 bases respectively, with 11 bases between them. There are 14 residues in the CDR3. DNA of the CDR3: TGTGCCAGCAGCGCCCAGACAGTTAATGAAAAACTGTTTTTT. Encoded protein: CASSAQTVNEKLFF.

This rearrangement joins TRBV7-9 to TRBJ2-3; 7 nucleotides line up with TRBD1. Germline CDR1 SEHNR, CDR2 FQNEAQ (reference sequence). The ends lost 5 bases at V and 0 bases at J; junction bases unmatched: 11. CDR3 size: 17 residues. The CDR3 nucleotides are TGTGCCAGCAGCCCCGGGACAGTGGTATCTAGCACAGATACGCAGTATTTT. This sequence encodes CASSPGTVVSSTDTQYF.

The V call is TRBV12-3 or TRBV12-4, the J call TRBJ2-1, with D hard to call. The CDR3 has 12 amino acids. The V end lost 3 bases, the J end lost 9 bases, and 9 bases lay between the germline ends. CDR3 protein: CASSFSNAEQFF. The CDR3 bases are TGTGCCAGCAGTTTTAGCAACGCTGAGCAGTTCTTC.